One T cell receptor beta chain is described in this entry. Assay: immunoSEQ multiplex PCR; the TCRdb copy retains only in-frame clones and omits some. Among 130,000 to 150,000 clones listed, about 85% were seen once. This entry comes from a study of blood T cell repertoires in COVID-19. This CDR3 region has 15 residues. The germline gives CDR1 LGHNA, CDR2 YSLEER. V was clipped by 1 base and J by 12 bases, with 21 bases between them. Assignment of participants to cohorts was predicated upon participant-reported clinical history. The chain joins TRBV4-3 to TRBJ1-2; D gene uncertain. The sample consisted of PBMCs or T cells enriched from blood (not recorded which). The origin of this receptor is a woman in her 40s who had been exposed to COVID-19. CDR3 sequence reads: CASSQGPTGALPDTF. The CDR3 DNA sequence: TGCGCCAGCAGCCAAGGCCCTACGGGAGCCCTTCCCGACACCTTC.